The entry below describes one T cell receptor (beta chain). At deep level, the assay was performed. The data were produced by immunoSEQ multiplex PCR, yet TCRdb's version contains in-frame clones alone and is incomplete. Of millions of clones detected, roughly 95% appear once; the ten largest clones hold more than 0.1%. The sample comes from a study of shared clonotypes between healthy human individuals. The sequence derives from a man aged 18 to 30 in good health. The sample consisted of naive CD4+ T cells sorted from blood. Subset denoted: CD45RA+ positively selected.

In DNA, the CDR3 is TGTGCCAGCAGGGTCAGGGGGCGCGAAGAGACCCAGTACTTC. Amino acids: CASRVRGREETQYF. The genes are TRBV6-1 and TRBJ2-5; 8 bases align to TRBD1. V was clipped by 6 bases and J by 3 bases; unmatched bases: 6. The germline V gene has CDR1 MNHNS and CDR2 SASEGT. The CDR3 spans 14 residues.